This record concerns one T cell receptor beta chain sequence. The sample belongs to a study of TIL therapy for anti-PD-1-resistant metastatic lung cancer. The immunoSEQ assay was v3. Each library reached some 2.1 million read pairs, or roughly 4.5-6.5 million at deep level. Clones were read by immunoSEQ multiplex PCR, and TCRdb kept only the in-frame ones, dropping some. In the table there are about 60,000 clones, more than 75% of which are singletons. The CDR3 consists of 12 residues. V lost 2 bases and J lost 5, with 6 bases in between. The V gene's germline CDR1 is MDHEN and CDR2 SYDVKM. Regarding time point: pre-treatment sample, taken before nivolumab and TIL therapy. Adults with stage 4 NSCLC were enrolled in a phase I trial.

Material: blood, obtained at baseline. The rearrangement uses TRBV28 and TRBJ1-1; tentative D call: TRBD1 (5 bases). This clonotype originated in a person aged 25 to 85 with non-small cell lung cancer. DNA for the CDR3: TGTGCCAGCAGTTTAGAGGGGACTGAAGCTTTCTTT. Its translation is CASSLEGTEAFF.